This passage covers 24 T cell receptor beta chains from one sample sequenced in a study of shared clonotypes between healthy human individuals. Some clones are missing from TCRdb's copy, which holds only in-frame ones; the method was immunoSEQ multiplex PCR. This table holds around 1,000,000 clones, roughly 77% found once. The sample consisted of memory CD4+ T cells from PBMCs. The subset is: CD45RA-negative fraction. Receptors were obtained from a man in his late teens or twenties in good health. Some clones in this sample may be carry-over from other donors' samples.

The chain's CDR3 is CASSVTAQAKNIQYF. In DNA form, the CDR3 reads TGTGCCAGCAGTGTAACGGCGCAGGCCAAAAACATTCAGTACTTC. The gene calls are TRBV5-5 and TRBJ2-4; D is unresolved. The CDR3 extends over 15 amino acids. The V end was cut by 5 bases, the J end by 1 base, with 13 bases between. Germline-derived CDR1 and CDR2 are SGHKS and YYEKEE (reference sequence). Drawing the rest from reference TRBV5-5 and TRBJ2-4, the complete variable domain is DAGVTQSPTHLIKTRGQQVTLRCSPISGHKSVSWYQQVLGQGPQFIFQYYEKEERGRGNFPDRFSARQFPNYSSELNVNALLLGDSALYLCASSVTAQAKNIQYFGAGTRLSVL.

V usage is TRBV7-3 and J usage is TRBJ2-7; D assignment may be TRBD1 or TRBD2 (6 bases each). Germline-derived CDR1 and CDR2 are SGHTA and FQGTGA. V shed 1 base and J shed 2 bases, with 12 bases lying between them. The CDR3 is 15 residues long. The CDR3 nucleotides read TGTGCCAGCAGCTTAAGACCAGGGGAGGCCTACGAGCAGTACTTC. Its translation is CASSLRPGEAYEQYF.

The gene calls are TRBV4-3 and TRBJ2-2; D is ambiguous. Germline V lookup: CDR1 LGHNA, CDR2 YSLEER. The germline V and J ends were trimmed by 0 bases and 4 bases, with 9 bases remaining between them. The CDR3 sequence is 15 residues long. The CDR3, as DNA: TGCGCCAGCAGCCAAGAACCCCCGGGCACCGGGGAGCTGTTTTTT. The encoded protein is CASSQEPPGTGELFF.

This clone was seen a handful of times. The genes are TRBV21-1 and TRBJ2-7; whether TRBD2, the table's D call, matches the DNA was not checked. TRBV21-1 is a pseudogene segment. The CDR3 contains 21 residues. CDR3 nucleotide sequence: TGTGCCAGCAGCAAAGGTCTGGATTCAGCGAATGCGGGAGGGGGTCTCTACGAGCAGTACTTC. It translates to CASSKGLDSANAGGGLYEQYF.

A single count supports this clone. The CDR3 DNA sequence: TGTGCCAGCTCACCGACAGAGCAAGACACCGGGGAGCTGTTTTTT. Translating gives CASSPTEQDTGELFF. V and J are TRBV18 and TRBJ2-2, with D maybe TRBD1 (5 bases). With 3 bases removed from V and 3 bases from J, the gap between germline ends came to 11 bases. Germline-derived CDR1 and CDR2 are KGHSH and LQKENI. The CDR3 consists of 15 residues.

V is TRBV7-3 and J is TRBJ2-1; D call uncertain. The germline gives CDR1 SGHTA, CDR2 FQGTGA. The CDR3 totals 15 residues. V lost 3 bases and J 8 bases, leaving 17 bases between the germline ends. This CDR3 reads CASSLNPLPSDEQFF. Here the CDR3 DNA reads TGTGCCAGCAGCTTGAACCCCCTGCCCAGCGATGAGCAGTTCTTC.

The chain employs TRBV30 and TRBJ2-7, with 8 bases aligning to TRBD1. Germline-derived CDR1 and CDR2 are GTSNPN and SVGIG (reference sequence). The CDR3 is 12 residues long. V shed 5 bases and J 8 bases; nucleotides not matched to a gene: 8. CDR3 protein: CAWAIGTGQQYF. CDR3 in DNA: TGTGCCTGGGCTATAGGGACAGGACAGCAGTACTTC. Based on the CDR3 plus reference TRBV30 and TRBJ2-7, the full variable domain is SQTIHQWPATLVQPVGSPLSLECTVEGTSNPNLYWYRQAAGRGLQLLFYSVGIGQISSEVPQNLSASRPQDRQFILSSKKLLLSDSGFYLCAWAIGTGQQYFGPGTRLTVT.

V and J are TRBV7-2 and TRBJ2-1; D may be TRBD2 (6 bases). The germline V gene encodes CDR1 SGHTA and CDR2 FQGNSA. The CDR3 runs 13 residues. V gave up 0 bases and J gave up 8 bases, with 8 bases separating them. The CDR3 nucleotides read TGTGCCAGCAGCTTAGCGGGAGGAGATGAGCAGTTCTTC. This codes for CASSLAGGDEQFF.

This clone was counted between two and nine times. CDR3: CASSTMTGGRTDTQYF. CDR3 in DNA: TGTGCCAGCAGCACCATGACAGGGGGCCGAACAGATACGCAGTATTTT. This sequence joins TRBV5-4 and TRBJ2-3; 10 bases fit TRBD1. Germline V gene lookup returns CDR1 SGHNT and CDR2 YYREEE (reference sequence). V dropped 4 bases and J dropped 3; count of bases not matched to a gene: 8. This CDR3 comprises 16 residues.

The chain links TRBV28 to TRBJ2-5; D not certain. V was trimmed by 2 bases and J by 1 base, leaving 8 bases between them. The CDR3 runs to 14 residues. Germline assignment: CDR1 MDHEN and CDR2 SYDVKM. The CDR3 DNA follows: TGTGCCAGCAGTTTAGAGGACGGCCAAGAGACCCAGTACTTC. Translating gives CASSLEDGQETQYF.

This sequence joins TRBV28 and TRBJ2-7; 7 bases line up with TRBD1. Germline loops: CDR1 MDHEN, CDR2 SYDVKM. V shed 2 bases, J shed 2 bases, and the junction held 3 bases outside the gene matches. CDR3 size: 14 residues. CDR3 DNA: TGTGCCAGCAGTTTAATCGGGACAGCCTACGAGCAGTACTTC. Translation: CASSLIGTAYEQYF.

The J gene is TRBJ1-4, the V gene TRBV30; 10 positions match TRBD1. Trimming at V came to 5 bases and at J to 8 bases, leaving 11 bases not matched to a gene. Germline CDR1 reads GTSNPN; CDR2 reads SVGIG (reference sequence). CDR3 length: 15 residues. The CDR3 region is CAWGKRQGAFEKLFF. The CDR3 nucleotides are TGTGCCTGGGGGAAGAGACAGGGGGCGTTCGAAAAACTGTTTTTT.

This chain links TRBV5-1 with TRBJ1-1; the D gene is possibly TRBD1 (6 bases). V lost 4 bases to trimming and J lost 5 bases, with 12 bases between them. The germline CDR1 and CDR2 sequences are SGHRS and YFSETQ. The CDR3 length is 13 residues. CDR3: CASSEGVDTEAFF. The CDR3, as DNA: TGCGCCAGCAGCGAGGGGGTAGATACTGAAGCTTTCTTT.

The chain recombines TRBV27 with TRBJ2-1; D unresolved. V lost 4 bases and J lost 6, with 7 bases in between. Looked up from germline, CDR1 is MNHEY and CDR2 is SMNVEV (reference sequence). The CDR3 length is 12 residues. This chain's CDR3 is CASSSRVNEQFF. Here the CDR3 DNA reads TGTGCCAGCAGTTCAAGGGTCAATGAGCAGTTCTTC.

V usage is TRBV19 and J usage is TRBJ2-1; a weak D match, TRBD1 (5 bases). V lost 6 bases, J lost 6 bases, and 9 bases lay in between. CDR3 length: 12 residues. Germline V gene data show CDR1 as LNHDA and CDR2 as SQIVND (reference sequence). CDR3 nucleotides: TGTGCCAGTAGGGCAGGGTTCAATGAGCAGTTCTTC. Protein product: CASRAGFNEQFF.

V is TRBV7-2 and J is TRBJ2-3; TRBD1 aligns across 7 bases. CDR3 length: 15 amino acids. The V and J ends lost 4 bases and 4 bases, in that order; junction bases with no gene match: 8. In germline, CDR1 is SGHTA, CDR2 FQGNSA. This chain's CDR3 is CASSSRTGSADTQYF. DNA of the CDR3: TGTGCCAGCAGCTCGCGGACAGGTTCGGCAGATACGCAGTATTTT.

V is TRBV5-1 and J is TRBJ1-3; D is ambiguous. The germline V gene encodes CDR1 SGHRS and CDR2 YFSETQ. Trimming took 0 bases from V and 1 from J, leaving 5 bases between them. The CDR3 is 14 residues long. The CDR3 DNA is TGCGCCAGCAGCTTGGCAGAGTCTGGAAACACCATATATTTT. Translation: CASSLAESGNTIYF. The full variable domain, rest sourced from reference TRBV5-1 and TRBJ1-3, is KAGVTQTPRYLIKTRGQQVTLSCSPISGHRSVSWYQQTPGQGLQFLFEYFSETQRNKGNFPGRFSGRQFSNSRSEMNVSTLELGDSALYLCASSLAESGNTIYFGEGSWLTVV.

To note about this clone: The sample has other DNA sequences that encode this CDR3 too. The chain carries TRBV19 and TRBJ1-5; 7 positions agree with TRBD1. V dropped 0 bases and J dropped 7; count of bases not matched to a gene: 0. This CDR3 has 13 residues. CDR1 and CDR2 (germline): LNHDA, SQIVND (reference sequence). The CDR3 sequence is CASSIDRGQPQHF. In DNA, the CDR3 is TGTGCCAGTAGTATAGACAGGGGGCAGCCCCAGCATTTT. The variable domain in full, with the rest retrieved from reference TRBV19 and TRBJ1-5, is DGGITQSPKYLFRKEGQNVTLSCEQNLNHDAMYWYRQDPGQGLRLIYYSQIVNDFQKGDIAEGYSVSREKKESFPLTVTSAQKNPTAFYLCASSIDRGQPQHFGDGTRLSIL.

The sample holds a few counts of this clone. V gene TRBV19 combines with J gene TRBJ1-2, with 9 positions matching TRBD1. J was trimmed by 3 bases and V by 6 bases; bases with no gene match: 8. Germline lookup yields CDR1 LNHDA and CDR2 SQIVND (reference sequence). The CDR3 is made up of 15 amino acids. In DNA form, the CDR3 reads TGTGCCAGTAGACTCCCGACAGGGGGTGACTATGGCTACACCTTC. This sequence encodes CASRLPTGGDYGYTF.

The chain recombines TRBV18 with TRBJ1-4, with 9 bases matching TRBD1. This CDR3 spans 15 amino acids. V lost 3 bases to trimming and J lost 8 bases; unmatched junction nucleotides: 7. The germline V gene encodes CDR1 KGHSH and CDR2 LQKENI. CDR3 coding DNA: TGTGCCAGCTCACCCGGACAGGGGAAGGACGAAAAACTGTTTTTT. Its translation is CASSPGQGKDEKLFF.

V and J are TRBV7-2 and TRBJ2-1; 7 bases fit TRBD2. After removal of 2 bases from V and 0 bases from J, the junction contained 4 bases not matched to a gene. Germline CDR1 is SGHTA and CDR2 is FQGNSA. The CDR3 is made up of 16 amino acids. The CDR3 DNA sequence: TGTGCCAGCAGCTTAAACGGCGGGAGCTCCTACAATGAGCAGTTCTTC. It encodes CASSLNGGSSYNEQFF.

The rearrangement joins TRBV2 to TRBJ2-5, with 10 nucleotides matching TRBD2. Per the germline V gene, CDR1 is SNHLY and CDR2 is FYNNEI. Trimming cost V 7 bases and J 4 bases; bases outside gene matches: 6. The CDR3 is 14 residues long. CDR3 in amino acids: CASTSGSGRETQYF. The CDR3 coding sequence is TGTGCCAGCACTAGCGGGAGTGGTAGAGAGACCCAGTACTTC.

The chain carries TRBV11-2 and TRBJ1-2; D is undetermined. Trimming removed 5 bases at V and 6 bases at J, with 19 bases between. The CDR3 contains 15 residues. Looked up from germline, CDR1 is SGHAT and CDR2 is FQNNGV. The CDR3 region has the DNA TGTGCCAGCAGCCCAATTCCACAGATATTTGATGGCTACACCTTC. Protein: CASSPIPQIFDGYTF. The full variable domain, with the rest looked up from reference TRBV11-2 and TRBJ1-2, is EAGVAQSPRYKIIEKRQSVAFWCNPISGHATLYWYQQILGQGPKLLIQFQNNGVVDDSQLPKDRFSAERLKGVDSTLKIQPAKLEDSAVYLCASSPIPQIFDGYTFGSGTRLTVV.

The chain employs TRBV9 and TRBJ2-6; 13 bases line up with TRBD2. Germline CDR1 is SGDLS and CDR2 is YYNGEE. V lost 5 bases, J lost 2 bases, and 7 bases stayed unmatched. The CDR3 runs 18 residues. CDR3: CASSRRGLAGAGANVLTF. The CDR3 coding sequence is TGTGCCAGCAGTCGTAGAGGACTAGCGGGAGCTGGGGCCAACGTCCTGACTTTC.